Listed here are 24 T cell receptor beta chains from one sample, sequenced in a study of shared clonotypes between healthy human individuals. Using immunoSEQ multiplex PCR, the repertoire was profiled, and TCRdb retains in-frame clones only, with some absent. The sample carries fewer than 2.5 million clones, roughly 93% recorded once. The material sequenced was naive CD4+ T cells from PBMCs. Stated subset: CD45RA+ positively selected. Receptor source: a man between 18 and 35 years old in good health. Some clones in this sample may be carry-over from other donors' samples.

J is TRBJ2-1 and V is TRBV2, with 8 bases fitting TRBD2. Germline V gene lookup returns CDR1 SNHLY and CDR2 FYNNEI. This CDR3 has 15 amino acids. V shed 8 bases and J 2 bases; nucleotides not matched to a gene: 8. CDR3 sequence reads: CASVPRGGTYNEQFF. The CDR3 nucleotides are TGTGCCAGCGTCCCCCGGGGGGGGACCTACAATGAGCAGTTCTTC. Together with reference TRBV2 and TRBJ2-1, the CDR3 gives the full variable domain: EPEVTQTPSHQVTQMGQEVILRCVPISNHLYFYWYRQILGQKVEFLVSFYNNEISEKSEIFDDQFSVERPDGSNFTLKIRSTKLEDSAMYFCASVPRGGTYNEQFFGPGTRLTVL.

V is TRBV11-2 and J is TRBJ2-1; 9 nucleotides line up with TRBD2. Germline CDR1 reads SGHAT; CDR2 reads FQNNGV. The length of the CDR3 is 16 residues. The junction had 9 bases not matched to a gene; V was cut back by 5 bases and J by 4 bases. CDR3 DNA: TGTGCCAGCAGCACTCGACTAGCGGCAAAATACAATGAGCAGTTCTTC. Protein product: CASSTRLAAKYNEQFF.

Turning to this clone: Other nucleotide sequences in the sample specify the same CDR3. This chain uses TRBV7-3 with TRBJ2-3, with 11 bases that match TRBD2. V lost 1 base, J lost 4 bases, and 1 base stayed unmatched. The CDR3 has 15 amino acids. Per germline, CDR1 SGHTA and CDR2 FQGTGA. The CDR3 sequence is CASSLIAGGADTQYF. The CDR3 coding sequence is TGTGCCAGCAGCTTAATAGCGGGAGGGGCAGATACGCAGTATTTT.

The chain recombines TRBV7-9 with TRBJ1-5; 7 positions agree with TRBD1. V shed 2 bases and J 6 bases; nucleotides not matched to a gene: 7. Germline-derived CDR1 and CDR2 are SEHNR and FQNEAQ (reference sequence). The CDR3 length is 15 residues. The CDR3 loop is CASSLNEEGAQPQHF. In DNA form, the CDR3 reads TGTGCCAGCAGCTTAAATGAGGAGGGGGCTCAGCCCCAGCATTTT.

The chain recombines TRBV28 with TRBJ2-3, with 11 bases identical to TRBD2. Losses at the gene ends were 8 bases for V and 5 bases for J; bases not matched to a gene: 15. The CDR3 has 17 amino acids. Germline V gives CDR1 MDHEN, CDR2 SYDVKM. The DNA of the CDR3 is TGTGCCAGCCGTGGGACTAGCGGTGCTCCCGGGGTAGATACGCAGTATTTT. Its protein product is CASRGTSGAPGVDTQYF.

Notes on this clone: Other nucleotide sequences in the sample specify the same CDR3. The CDR3 region is CAISESTVSNQPQHF. CDR3 coding DNA: TGTGCCATCAGTGAGTCGACAGTAAGCAATCAGCCCCAGCATTTT. The chain has TRBV10-3 and TRBJ1-5; possible D gene TRBD1, 5 bases. Trimming took 0 bases from V and 1 from J, leaving 7 bases between them. The CDR3 runs to 15 residues. Looked up from germline, CDR1 is ENHRY and CDR2 is SYGVKD.

The J gene is TRBJ2-7, the V gene TRBV6-5, with 13 bases identical to TRBD2. The germline CDR1 and CDR2 sequences are MNHEY and SVGAGI. The CDR3 spans 15 residues. V lost 6 bases to trimming and J lost 6 bases; unmatched junction nucleotides: 8. CDR3 in DNA: TGTGCCAGCAGCACACCGGGACTAGCGGGATCCGAGCAGTACTTC. Amino acids: CASSTPGLAGSEQYF.

V and J are TRBV4-1 and TRBJ2-7; D is undetermined. This CDR3 has 15 amino acids. Trimming cost V 0 bases and J 5 bases, with 14 bases left between them. CDR1 and CDR2 (germline): MGHRA, YSYEKL. The CDR3 here is CASSQDWLDPNEQYF. DNA of the CDR3: TGCGCCAGCAGCCAAGATTGGCTGGACCCAAACGAGCAGTACTTC.

The V and J genes are TRBV2 and TRBJ1-1; no firm D call. The CDR3 length is 14 residues. V was trimmed by 8 bases and J by 0 bases, leaving 13 bases between them. Germline CDR1 SNHLY, CDR2 FYNNEI. CDR3 coding DNA: TGTGCCAGCGCCGTTACGGGTTTGAACACTGAAGCTTTCTTT. It specifies CASAVTGLNTEAFF. Full variable domain (remainder filled in from reference TRBV2 and TRBJ1-1): EPEVTQTPSHQVTQMGQEVILRCVPISNHLYFYWYRQILGQKVEFLVSFYNNEISEKSEIFDDQFSVERPDGSNFTLKIRSTKLEDSAMYFCASAVTGLNTEAFFGQGTRLTVV.

The V gene is TRBV28, the J gene TRBJ2-2, with D hard to call. With 5 bases removed from V and 6 bases from J, the gap between germline ends came to 13 bases. Germline V gene data show CDR1 as MDHEN and CDR2 as SYDVKM. This CDR3 spans 14 amino acids. The CDR3 DNA reads as TGTGCCAGCAGTATACTAAGTTCCCCCGGGGAGCTGTTTTTT. The encoded protein is CASSILSSPGELFF.

The chain uses TRBV19 and TRBJ1-2, with a weak D call TRBD1 (6 bases). V shed 4 bases and J shed 4 bases, with 13 bases lying between them. Germline V lookup: CDR1 LNHDA, CDR2 SQIVND (reference sequence). The CDR3 has 14 amino acids. CDR3 sequence: CASSRGQVLYGYTF. The CDR3 DNA sequence: TGTGCCAGTAGTAGGGGGCAGGTCCTCTATGGCTACACCTTC.

On this clone: The sample holds other DNA sequences that translate to the same CDR3. The chain has TRBV9 and TRBJ1-2; tentative D call: TRBD1 (5 bases). The CDR3 spans 14 residues. Trimming left V 0 bases short and J 2 bases short, with 8 bases between. Germline-derived CDR1 and CDR2 are SGDLS and YYNGEE. The CDR3 protein is CASSVGGANYGYTF. CDR3 in DNA: TGTGCCAGCAGCGTAGGGGGCGCGAACTATGGCTACACCTTC. Complete variable domain (other parts from reference TRBV9 and TRBJ1-2): DSGVTQTPKHLITATGQRVTLRCSPRSGDLSVYWYQQSLDQGLQFLIQYYNGEERAKGNILERFSAQQFPDLHSELNLSSLELGDSALYFCASSVGGANYGYTFGSGTRLTVV.

This clone appeared a single time. The chain combines TRBV27 with TRBJ2-2; TRBD2 agrees at 13 bases. The CDR3 loop spans 16 amino acids. Losses at the gene ends were 6 bases for V and 5 bases for J; bases not matched to a gene: 6. CDR1 and CDR2 (germline): MNHEY, SMNVEV (reference sequence). CDR3 region: CASRLRTSGRTGELFF. The CDR3 DNA follows: TGTGCCAGCAGGCTCCGGACTAGCGGGAGAACCGGGGAGCTGTTTTTT.

The rearrangement links TRBV7-2 to TRBJ2-3, with D possibly TRBD2 on 5 matching bases. The V and J ends lost 1 base and 1 base respectively, with 9 bases between them. The CDR3 runs 15 residues. The germline CDR1 and CDR2 sequences are SGHTA and FQGNSA. DNA of the CDR3: TGTGCCAGCAGCTTAGGCAGCGGCGGCACAGATACGCAGTATTTT. Its protein is CASSLGSGGTDTQYF. The whole variable domain, filled in from reference TRBV7-2 and TRBJ2-3, reads GAGVSQSPSNKVTEKGKDVELRCDPISGHTALYWYRQSLGQGLEFLIYFQGNSAPDKSGLPSDRFSAERTGGSVSTLTIQRTQQEDSAVYLCASSLGSGGTDTQYFGPGTRLTVL.

The V gene is TRBV7-3, the J gene TRBJ2-1; 16 bases line up with TRBD2. The CDR3 length is 16 residues. The V gene's germline CDR1 is SGHTA and CDR2 FQGTGA. Germline trimming cut 7 bases from V and 7 bases from J; bases unmatched to any gene: 7. The DNA for the CDR3 is TGTGCCAGCACCCAACCGGGACTAGCGGGAGGGAATGAGCAGTTCTTC. It codes for CASTQPGLAGGNEQFF.

The chain links TRBV16 to TRBJ1-1, with TRBD1 as a possible D gene (6 bases). CDR1 KGHSY and CDR2 FQNENV come from the germline V gene. CDR3 size: 15 residues. The V gene lost 6 bases and the J gene lost 6 bases, with 20 bases spanning the gap. The CDR3 here is CASRLRGDSSAEAFF. The CDR3 nucleotides read TGTGCCAGCAGACTAAGGGGGGACTCATCGGCTGAAGCTTTCTTT.

J is TRBJ2-3 and V is TRBV9; D is unclear. Germline V gives CDR1 SGDLS, CDR2 YYNGEE. Trimming pared 5 bases from V and 4 bases from J, leaving 11 bases between. The CDR3 covers 13 residues. The CDR3 DNA reads TGTGCCAGCAGGAATCTCATGGCAGATACGCAGTATTTT. Protein: CASRNLMADTQYF. The complete variable domain, with remaining parts taken from reference TRBV9 and TRBJ2-3, reads DSGVTQTPKHLITATGQRVTLRCSPRSGDLSVYWYQQSLDQGLQFLIQYYNGEERAKGNILERFSAQQFPDLHSELNLSSLELGDSALYFCASRNLMADTQYFGPGTRLTVL.

J is TRBJ2-7 and V is TRBV7-9; 7 bases align to TRBD2. After removal of 5 bases from V and 3 bases from J, the junction contained 10 bases not matched to a gene. Looked up from germline, CDR1 is SEHNR and CDR2 is FQNEAQ (reference sequence). The CDR3 is 15 residues long. The CDR3 bases are TGTGCCAGCAGCCCTCGGAGACTAGCAGGCTACGAGCAGTACTTC. Its protein product is CASSPRRLAGYEQYF.

V gene TRBV29-1 combines with J gene TRBJ2-7; D is ambiguous. This CDR3 spans 11 amino acids. Germline CDR1 and CDR2: SQVTM and ANQGSEA. V was shortened by 1 base and J by 7 bases, with 8 bases between the two germline ends. This CDR3 reads CSVEGLREQYF. CDR3 in DNA: TGCAGCGTTGAAGGACTTCGAGAGCAGTACTTC.

The chain couples TRBV5-5 to TRBJ2-5, with D perhaps TRBD2 (6 bases). Germline V gives CDR1 SGHKS, CDR2 YYEKEE (reference sequence). This CDR3 is 14 amino acids long. The V and J ends lost 1 base and 5 bases respectively, with 12 bases between them. CDR3 in DNA: TGTGCCAGCAGCTTGCCGGGAGCTGCGGAGACCCAGTACTTC. It specifies CASSLPGAAETQYF. The full variable domain, in which reference TRBV5-5 and TRBJ2-5 provide the parts outside the CDR3, is DAGVTQSPTHLIKTRGQQVTLRCSPISGHKSVSWYQQVLGQGPQFIFQYYEKEERGRGNFPDRFSARQFPNYSSELNVNALLLGDSALYLCASSLPGAAETQYFGPGTRLLVL.

In the case of this clone: The same CDR3 can be traced to other DNA sequences in this sample. The chain recombines TRBV7-2 with TRBJ1-1; D uncertain. V was shortened by 3 bases and J by 4 bases, with 9 bases between the two germline ends. CDR3 length: 13 residues. Germline lookup yields CDR1 SGHTA and CDR2 FQGNSA. The CDR3 DNA reads TGTGCCAGCAGCTTGGGCGGAGGCACTGAAGCTTTCTTT. It codes for CASSLGGGTEAFF.

This sequence joins TRBV11-2 and TRBJ1-2, with a possible D match to TRBD1 (6 bases). Per germline, CDR1 SGHAT and CDR2 FQNNGV. V shed 4 bases and J shed 4 bases, with 16 bases lying between them. This CDR3 is 15 amino acids long. CDR3 amino acids: CASSSEGGALYGYTF. CDR3 nucleotide sequence: TGTGCCAGCAGCTCCGAGGGGGGAGCTCTCTATGGCTACACCTTC. Full variable domain (missing parts from reference TRBV11-2 and TRBJ1-2): EAGVAQSPRYKIIEKRQSVAFWCNPISGHATLYWYQQILGQGPKLLIQFQNNGVVDDSQLPKDRFSAERLKGVDSTLKIQPAKLEDSAVYLCASSSEGGALYGYTFGSGTRLTVV.

V and J are TRBV11-2 and TRBJ1-2; the match to TRBD1 covers 7 bases. The J segment lost 7 bases and the V segment lost 3 bases, leaving 8 bases of the junction unmatched. CDR3 length equals 14 residues. The germline V gene encodes CDR1 SGHAT and CDR2 FQNNGV. The CDR3 DNA sequence: TGTGCCAGCAGCTTGACAGGGAGTTCCCTTGGCTACACCTTC. This sequence encodes CASSLTGSSLGYTF.

The J gene is TRBJ1-5, the V gene TRBV30; tentative D call: TRBD1 (5 bases). Germline V gene data show CDR1 as GTSNPN and CDR2 as SVGIG (reference sequence). CDR3 size: 15 residues. The V gene lost 2 bases and the J gene lost 5 bases, with 16 bases spanning the gap. CDR3 amino acids: CAWSQTGGGYQPQHF. For the CDR3, the DNA is TGTGCCTGGAGTCAAACGGGGGGGGGTTATCAGCCCCAGCATTTT.